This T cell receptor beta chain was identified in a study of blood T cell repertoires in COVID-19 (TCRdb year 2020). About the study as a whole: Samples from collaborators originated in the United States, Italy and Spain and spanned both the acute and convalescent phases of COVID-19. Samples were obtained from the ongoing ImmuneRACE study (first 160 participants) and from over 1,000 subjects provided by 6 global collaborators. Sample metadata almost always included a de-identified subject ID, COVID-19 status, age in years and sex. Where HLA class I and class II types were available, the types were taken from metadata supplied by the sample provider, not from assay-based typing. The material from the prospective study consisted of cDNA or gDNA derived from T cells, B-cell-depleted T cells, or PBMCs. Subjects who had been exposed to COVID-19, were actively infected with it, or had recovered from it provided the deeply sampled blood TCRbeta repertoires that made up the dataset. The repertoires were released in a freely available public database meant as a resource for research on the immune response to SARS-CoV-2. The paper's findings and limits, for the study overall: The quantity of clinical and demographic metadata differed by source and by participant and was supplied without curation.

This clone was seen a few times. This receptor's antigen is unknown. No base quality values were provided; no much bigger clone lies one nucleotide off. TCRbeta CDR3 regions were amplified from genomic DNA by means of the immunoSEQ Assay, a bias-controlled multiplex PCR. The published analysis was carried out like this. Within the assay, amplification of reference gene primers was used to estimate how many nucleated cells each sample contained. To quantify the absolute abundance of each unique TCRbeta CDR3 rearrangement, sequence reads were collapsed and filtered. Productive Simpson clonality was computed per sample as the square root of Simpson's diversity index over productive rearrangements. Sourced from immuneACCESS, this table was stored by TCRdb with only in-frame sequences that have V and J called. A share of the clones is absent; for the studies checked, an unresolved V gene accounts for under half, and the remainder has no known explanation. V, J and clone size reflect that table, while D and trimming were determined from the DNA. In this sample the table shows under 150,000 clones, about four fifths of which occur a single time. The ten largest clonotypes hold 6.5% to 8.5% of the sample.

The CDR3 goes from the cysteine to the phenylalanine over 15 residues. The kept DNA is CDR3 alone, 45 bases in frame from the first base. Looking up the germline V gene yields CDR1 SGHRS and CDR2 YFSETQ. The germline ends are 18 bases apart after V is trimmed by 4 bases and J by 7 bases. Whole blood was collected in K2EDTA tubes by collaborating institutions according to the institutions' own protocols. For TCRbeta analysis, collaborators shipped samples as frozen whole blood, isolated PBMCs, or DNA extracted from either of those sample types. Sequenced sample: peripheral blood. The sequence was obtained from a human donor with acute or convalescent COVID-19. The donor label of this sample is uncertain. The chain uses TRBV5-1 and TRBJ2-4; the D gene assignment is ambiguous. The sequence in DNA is TGCGCCAGCAGCCTGACTGATCCGATCCAGAACATTCAGTACTTC. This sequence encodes CASSLTDPIQNIQYF.